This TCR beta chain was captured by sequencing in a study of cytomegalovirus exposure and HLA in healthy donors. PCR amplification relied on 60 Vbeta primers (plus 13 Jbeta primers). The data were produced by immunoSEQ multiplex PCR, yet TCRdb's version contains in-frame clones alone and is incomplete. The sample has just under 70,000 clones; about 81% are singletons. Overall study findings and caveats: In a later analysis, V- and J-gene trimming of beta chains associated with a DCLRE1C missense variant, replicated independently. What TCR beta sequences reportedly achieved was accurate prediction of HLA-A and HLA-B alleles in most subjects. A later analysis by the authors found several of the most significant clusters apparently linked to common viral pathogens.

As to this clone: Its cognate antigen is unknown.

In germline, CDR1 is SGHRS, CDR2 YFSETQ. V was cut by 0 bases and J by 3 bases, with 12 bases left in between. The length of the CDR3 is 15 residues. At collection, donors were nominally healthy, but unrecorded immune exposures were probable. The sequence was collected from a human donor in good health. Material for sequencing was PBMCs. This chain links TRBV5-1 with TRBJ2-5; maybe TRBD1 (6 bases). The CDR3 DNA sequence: TGCGCCAGCAGCTTGGTTCTACAGGGTGAAGAGACCCAGTACTTC. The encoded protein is CASSLVLQGEETQYF.